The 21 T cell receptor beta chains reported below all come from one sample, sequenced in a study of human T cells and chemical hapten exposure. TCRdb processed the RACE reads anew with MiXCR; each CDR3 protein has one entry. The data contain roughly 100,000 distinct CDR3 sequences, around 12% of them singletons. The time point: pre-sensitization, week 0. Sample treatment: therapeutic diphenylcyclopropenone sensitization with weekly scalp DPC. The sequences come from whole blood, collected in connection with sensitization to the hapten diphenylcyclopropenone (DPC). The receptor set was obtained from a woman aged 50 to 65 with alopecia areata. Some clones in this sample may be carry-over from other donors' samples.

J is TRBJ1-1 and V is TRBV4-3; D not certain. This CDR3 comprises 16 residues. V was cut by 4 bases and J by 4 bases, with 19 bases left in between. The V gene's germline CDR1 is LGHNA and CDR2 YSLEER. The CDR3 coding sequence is TGCGCCAGCAGCCTTCTCAGAGGCAGTTGGGGCACTGAAGCTTTCTTT. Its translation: CASSLLRGSWGTEAFF.

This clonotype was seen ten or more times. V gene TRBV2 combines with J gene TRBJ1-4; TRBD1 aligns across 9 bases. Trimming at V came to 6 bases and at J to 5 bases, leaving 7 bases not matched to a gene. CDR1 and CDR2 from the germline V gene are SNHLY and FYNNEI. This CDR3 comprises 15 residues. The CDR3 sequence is CASRQGARTNEKLFF. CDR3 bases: TGTGCCAGCAGACAGGGGGCCAGAACAAATGAAAAACTGTTTTTT.

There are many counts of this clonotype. The CDR3 protein is CASSFTQPQHF. For the CDR3, the DNA is TGTGCCAGCAGTTTTACGCAGCCCCAGCATTTT. The rearrangement uses TRBV28 and TRBJ1-5, with D unclear. V was pared by 3 bases and J by 7 bases, with 4 bases between. The CDR3 totals 11 residues. CDR1 MDHEN and CDR2 SYDVKM come from the germline V gene. The full variable domain, with the rest looked up from reference TRBV28 and TRBJ1-5, is DVKVTQSSRYLVKRTGEKVFLECVQDMDHENMFWYRQDPGLGLRLIYFSYDVKMKEKGDIPEGYSVSREKKERFSLILESASTNQTSMYLCASSFTQPQHFGDGTRLSIL.

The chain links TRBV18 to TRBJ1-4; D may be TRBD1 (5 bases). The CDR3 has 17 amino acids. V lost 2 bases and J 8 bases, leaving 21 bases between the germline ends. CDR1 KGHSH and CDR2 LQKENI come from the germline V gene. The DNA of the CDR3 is TGTGCCAGCTCACCAACTATGAGGGGCCGGGACGGAGAAAAACTGTTTTTT. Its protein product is CASSPTMRGRDGEKLFF.

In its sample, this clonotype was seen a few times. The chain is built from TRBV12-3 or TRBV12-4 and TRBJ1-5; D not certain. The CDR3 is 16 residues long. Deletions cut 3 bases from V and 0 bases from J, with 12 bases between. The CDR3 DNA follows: TGTGCCAGCAGTTTGGAGGCAGCTTATAGCAATCAGCCCCAGCATTTT. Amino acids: CASSLEAAYSNQPQHF.

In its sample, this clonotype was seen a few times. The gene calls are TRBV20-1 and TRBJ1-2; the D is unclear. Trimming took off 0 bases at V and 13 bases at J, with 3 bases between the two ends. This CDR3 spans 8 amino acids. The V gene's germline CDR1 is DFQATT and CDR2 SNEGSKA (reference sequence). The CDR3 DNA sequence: TGCAGTGCTAGAGATGGCACCTTC. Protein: CSARDGTF.

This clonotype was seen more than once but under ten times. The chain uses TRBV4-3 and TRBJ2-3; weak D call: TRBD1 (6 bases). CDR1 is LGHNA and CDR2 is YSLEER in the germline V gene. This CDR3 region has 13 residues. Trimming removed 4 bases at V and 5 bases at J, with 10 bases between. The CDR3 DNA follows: TGCGCCAGCAGCCTTTACAGGGTAGATACGCAGTATTTT. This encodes CASSLYRVDTQYF.

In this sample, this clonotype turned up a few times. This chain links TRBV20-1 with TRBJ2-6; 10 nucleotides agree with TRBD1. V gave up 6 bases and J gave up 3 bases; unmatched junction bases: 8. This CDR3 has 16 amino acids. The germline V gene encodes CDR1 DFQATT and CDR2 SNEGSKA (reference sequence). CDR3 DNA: TGCAGTGCCTACGACAGGGGGCGAAGTGGGGCCAACGTCCTGACTTTC. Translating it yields CSAYDRGRSGANVLTF.

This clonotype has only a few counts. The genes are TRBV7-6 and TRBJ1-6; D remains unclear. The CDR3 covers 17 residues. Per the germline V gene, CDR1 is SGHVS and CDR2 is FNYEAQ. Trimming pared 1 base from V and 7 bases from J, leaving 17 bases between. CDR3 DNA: TGTGCCAGCAGCTTAGTAAATAGCCCGGGTAGGAATTCACCCCTCCACTTT. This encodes CASSLVNSPGRNSPLHF.

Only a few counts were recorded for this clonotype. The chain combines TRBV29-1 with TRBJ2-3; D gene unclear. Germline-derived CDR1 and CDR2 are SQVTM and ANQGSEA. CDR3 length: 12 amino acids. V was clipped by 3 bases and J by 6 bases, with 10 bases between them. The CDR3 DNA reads TGCAGCGTTGAGTATCAAAGGGATACGCAGTATTTT. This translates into CSVEYQRDTQYF.

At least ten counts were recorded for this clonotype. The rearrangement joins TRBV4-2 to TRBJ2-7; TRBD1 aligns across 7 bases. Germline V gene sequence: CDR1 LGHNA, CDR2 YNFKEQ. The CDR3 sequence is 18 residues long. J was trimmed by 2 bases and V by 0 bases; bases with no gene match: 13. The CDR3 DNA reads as TGTGCCAGCAGCCAAGATCGGTCGATAGGGACAGTTACCTACGAGCAGTACTTC. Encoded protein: CASSQDRSIGTVTYEQYF.

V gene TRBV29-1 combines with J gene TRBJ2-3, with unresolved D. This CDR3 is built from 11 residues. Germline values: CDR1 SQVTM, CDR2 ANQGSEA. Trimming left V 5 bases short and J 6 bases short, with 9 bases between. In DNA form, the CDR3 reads TGCAGCGTTTCGTTAGGGGATACGCAGTATTTT. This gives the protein CSVSLGDTQYF.

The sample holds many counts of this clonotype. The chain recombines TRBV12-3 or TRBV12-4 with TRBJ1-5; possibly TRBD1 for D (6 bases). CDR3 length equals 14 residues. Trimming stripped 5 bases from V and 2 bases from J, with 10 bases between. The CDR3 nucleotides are TGTGCCAGCAGTCGCCCAGGGGGCAATCAGCCCCAGCATTTT. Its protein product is CASSRPGGNQPQHF.

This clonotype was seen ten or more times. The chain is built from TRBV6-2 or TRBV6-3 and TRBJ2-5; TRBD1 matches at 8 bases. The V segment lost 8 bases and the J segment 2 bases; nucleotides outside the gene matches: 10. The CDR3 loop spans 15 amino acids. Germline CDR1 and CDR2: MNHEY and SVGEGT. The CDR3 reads CASRDDRGIQETQYF. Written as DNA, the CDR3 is TGTGCCAGCCGAGACGACAGGGGAATTCAAGAGACCCAGTACTTC.

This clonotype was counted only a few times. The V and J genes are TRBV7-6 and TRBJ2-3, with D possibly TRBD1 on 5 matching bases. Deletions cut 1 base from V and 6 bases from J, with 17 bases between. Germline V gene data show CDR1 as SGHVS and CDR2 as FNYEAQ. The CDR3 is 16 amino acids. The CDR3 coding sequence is TGTGCCAGCAGCTTAGTATCCTCCATCTCAGGGGATACGCAGTATTTT. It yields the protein CASSLVSSISGDTQYF.

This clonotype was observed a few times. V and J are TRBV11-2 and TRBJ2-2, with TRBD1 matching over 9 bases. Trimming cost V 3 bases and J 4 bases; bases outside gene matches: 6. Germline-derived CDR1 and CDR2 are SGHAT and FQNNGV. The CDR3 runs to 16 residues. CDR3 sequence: CASSFRQGVGTGELFF. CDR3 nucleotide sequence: TGTGCCAGCAGCTTCAGACAGGGGGTTGGCACCGGGGAGCTGTTTTTT.

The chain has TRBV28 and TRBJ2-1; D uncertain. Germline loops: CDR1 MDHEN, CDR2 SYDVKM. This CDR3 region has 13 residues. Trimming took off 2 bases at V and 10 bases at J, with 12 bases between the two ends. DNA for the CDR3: TGTGCCAGCAGTTTACGGTCTGCGGACGAGCAGTTCTTC. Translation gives CASSLRSADEQFF.

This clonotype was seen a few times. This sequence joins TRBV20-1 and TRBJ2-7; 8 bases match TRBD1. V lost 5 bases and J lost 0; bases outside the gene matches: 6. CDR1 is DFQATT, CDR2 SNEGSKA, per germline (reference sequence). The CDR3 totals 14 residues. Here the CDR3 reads CSAARGLPSYEQYF. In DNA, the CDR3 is TGCAGTGCTGCCAGGGGGCTTCCCTCCTACGAGCAGTACTTC.

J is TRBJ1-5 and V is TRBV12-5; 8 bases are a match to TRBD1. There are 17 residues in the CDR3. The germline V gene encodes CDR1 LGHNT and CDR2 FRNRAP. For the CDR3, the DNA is TGTGCCACCAAAGGGGGACAGGCCCTTTCAAGCAATCAGCCCCAGCATTTT. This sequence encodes CATKGGQALSSNQPQHF.

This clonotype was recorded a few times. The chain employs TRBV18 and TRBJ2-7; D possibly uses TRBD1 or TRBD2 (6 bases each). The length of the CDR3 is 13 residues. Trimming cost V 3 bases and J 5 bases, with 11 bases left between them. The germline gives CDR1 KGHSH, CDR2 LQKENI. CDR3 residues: CASSPGGFNEQYF. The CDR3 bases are TGTGCCAGCTCACCCGGGGGCTTTAACGAGCAGTACTTC.

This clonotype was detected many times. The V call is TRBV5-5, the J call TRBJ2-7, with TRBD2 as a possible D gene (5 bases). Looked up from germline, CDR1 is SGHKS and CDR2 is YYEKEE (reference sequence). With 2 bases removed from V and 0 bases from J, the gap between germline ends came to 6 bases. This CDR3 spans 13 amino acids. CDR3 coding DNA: TGTGCCAGCAGCTTACGGGGCTCCTACGAGCAGTACTTC. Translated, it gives CASSLRGSYEQYF. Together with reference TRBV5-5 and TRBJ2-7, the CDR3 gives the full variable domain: DAGVTQSPTHLIKTRGQQVTLRCSPISGHKSVSWYQQVLGQGPQFIFQYYEKEERGRGNFPDRFSARQFPNYSSELNVNALLLGDSALYLCASSLRGSYEQYFGPGTRLTVT.